Following are 31 T cell receptor beta chains from one sample sequenced in a study of T-cell reconstitution after alpha-beta-depleted transplantation in children. During its preparation, the TCRbeta library received unique molecular identifiers. One entry per CDR3 protein results from TCRdb running MiXCR on the PCR reads. The data show 500,000 to 600,000 distinct CDR3 sequences, with around 20% seen just once and around 3.3% held by the top ten. Sequencing was performed on PBMCs from the stem cell graft donor, taken from the stem cell graft. Receptors originate from a human donor who donated a stem cell graft to a child with acute lymphoblastic leukemia.

The chain combines TRBV4-1 with TRBJ2-7; 10 nucleotides agree with TRBD2. J lost 7 bases, V lost 0 bases, and 9 bases had no gene match. CDR1 is MGHRA, CDR2 YSYEKL, per germline. The CDR3 spans 16 residues. CDR3 nucleotides: TGCGCCAGCAGCCAAGAACAACTAGCGGGGCCTCGGGAGCAGTACTTC. Translating gives CASSQEQLAGPREQYF.

The V call is TRBV5-1, the J call TRBJ2-7; D gene uncertain. The CDR3 is made up of 15 amino acids. CDR1 is SGHRS, CDR2 YFSETQ, per germline. The V end was cut by 1 base, the J end by 2 bases, with 13 bases between. This chain's CDR3 is CASSLSQALTYEQYF. The DNA of the CDR3 is TGCGCCAGCAGCTTGAGTCAGGCCCTGACCTACGAGCAGTACTTC.

This clonotype has more than one count but fewer than ten. The rearrangement links TRBV7-9 to TRBJ2-3, with TRBD2 as a possible D gene (5 bases). With 0 bases removed from V and 5 bases from J, the gap between germline ends came to 9 bases. Germline values: CDR1 SEHNR, CDR2 FQNEAQ (reference sequence). The CDR3 totals 14 residues. The CDR3 reads CASSLAGERDTQYF. As DNA, the CDR3 is TGTGCCAGCAGCTTAGCGGGAGAAAGAGATACGCAGTATTTT.

This clonotype occurred a few times. V usage is TRBV12-3 or TRBV12-4 and J usage is TRBJ1-1; possible D gene TRBD1, 5 bases. This CDR3 is built from 14 residues. Trimming removed 7 bases at V and 3 bases at J, with 15 bases between. The CDR3 loop reads CASTPNGGDTEAFF. CDR3 nucleotides: TGTGCCAGCACCCCAAACGGGGGGGACACTGAAGCTTTCTTT.

This chain connects TRBV12-3 or TRBV12-4 to TRBJ1-4; D gene uncertain. The length of the CDR3 is 12 residues. Deletions cut 5 bases from V and 7 bases from J, with 8 bases between. The CDR3 coding sequence is TGTGCCAGCAGTAAAAACCGTGAAAAACTGTTTTTT. This gives the protein CASSKNREKLFF.

This clonotype has only a few counts. The chain is built from TRBV29-1 and TRBJ1-2; D is undetermined. The germline V and J ends were trimmed by 0 bases and 4 bases, with 12 bases remaining between them. Germline V gives CDR1 SQVTM, CDR2 ANQGSEA. This CDR3 is 14 amino acids long. CDR3 region: CSVEDRGLSYGYTF. The CDR3 DNA reads TGCAGCGTTGAAGATCGAGGACTCTCCTATGGCTACACCTTC.

This clonotype was picked up a small number of times. The gene calls are TRBV24-1 and TRBJ2-3, with D perhaps TRBD1 or TRBD2 (5 bases each). This CDR3 is 15 amino acids long. V was shortened by 0 bases and J by 5 bases, with 11 bases between the two germline ends. Germline loops: CDR1 KGHDR, CDR2 SFDVKD. The chain's CDR3 is CATSDLGGAGDTQYF. CDR3 DNA sequence: TGTGCCACCAGTGATTTGGGGGGAGCAGGAGATACGCAGTATTTT.

This clonotype showed up just a few times. The chain carries TRBV29-1 and TRBJ2-1, with D unclear. With 6 bases removed from V and 10 bases from J, the gap between germline ends came to 13 bases. The CDR3 is 11 amino acids. In germline, CDR1 is SQVTM, CDR2 ANQGSEA. The CDR3 region is CSVVDTSEQFF. CDR3 bases: TGCAGCGTCGTAGACACGTCGGAGCAGTTCTTC.

The chain combines TRBV29-1 with TRBJ2-1, with D maybe TRBD2 (6 bases). The germline V and J ends were trimmed by 4 bases and 9 bases, with 16 bases remaining between them. CDR1 is SQVTM, CDR2 ANQGSEA, per germline. The CDR3 runs to 13 residues. As DNA, the CDR3 is TGCAGCGTTGGACTAGAGGTTTGGGGTGAGCAGTTCTTC. This translates into CSVGLEVWGEQFF.

This clonotype was counted a few times. This chain uses TRBV28 with TRBJ2-1, with TRBD2 matching over 12 bases. The V gene end was trimmed by 7 bases and the J gene end by 2 bases; junction bases not matched to a gene: 12. There are 18 residues in the CDR3. Germline V gene lookup returns CDR1 MDHEN and CDR2 SYDVKM. CDR3 coding DNA: TGTGCCAGCAAGGCTAGCGGGAGGGCAGTTAGCGCCTACAATGAGCAGTTCTTC. Residues: CASKASGRAVSAYNEQFF.

The gene calls are TRBV7-6 and TRBJ2-1; TRBD1 or TRBD2 may be the D gene (5 bases each). The germline gives CDR1 SGHVS, CDR2 FNYEAQ. Trimming removed 6 bases at V and 12 bases at J, with 15 bases between. The CDR3 is 12 amino acids. CDR3 in DNA: TGTGCCAGCAGTTTGGTCGGGGCGGGGCAGTTCTTC. It translates to CASSLVGAGQFF.

This clonotype was counted between two and nine times. This sequence joins TRBV5-1 and TRBJ2-2; either TRBD1 or TRBD2 may supply D (5 bases each). The germline V gene has CDR1 SGHRS and CDR2 YFSETQ. V lost 2 bases, J lost 2 bases, and 10 bases lay in between. The CDR3 totals 15 residues. CDR3 sequence reads: CASSLRDPNTGELFF. The CDR3 nucleotides read TGCGCCAGCAGCTTACGGGACCCCAACACCGGGGAGCTGTTTTTT.

The chain links TRBV5-1 to TRBJ1-1; D may be TRBD1 (5 bases). V gave up 5 bases and J gave up 2 bases, with 13 bases separating them. Germline-derived CDR1 and CDR2 are SGHRS and YFSETQ. The length of the CDR3 is 14 residues. The CDR3 is CASRAGTVNTEAFF. CDR3 sequence (DNA): TGCGCCAGCAGGGCTGGGACCGTTAACACTGAAGCTTTCTTT.

This clonotype occurred a few times. The chain recombines TRBV27 with TRBJ1-2; 9 nucleotides align to TRBD1. Germline trimming cut 5 bases from V and 3 bases from J; bases unmatched to any gene: 10. CDR3 size: 16 residues. Per germline, CDR1 MNHEY and CDR2 SMNVEV (reference sequence). CDR3 sequence reads: CASSKTGTGLDYGYTF. The CDR3 DNA is TGTGCCAGCAGTAAGACCGGGACAGGGCTAGACTATGGCTACACCTTC.

This clonotype has just a few counts. The gene calls are TRBV11-1 and TRBJ2-5; possibly TRBD2 for D (5 bases). CDR1 and CDR2 (germline): SGHAT, FQDESV (reference sequence). This CDR3 has 18 residues. Between the trimmed V and J ends, which lost 5 bases and 4 bases, there was a span of 26 bases. This CDR3 is CASSPPPAGTPRGETQYF. CDR3 DNA: TGTGCCAGCAGCCCTCCCCCGGCGGGCACCCCCCGCGGAGAGACCCAGTACTTC.

This sequence joins TRBV5-1 and TRBJ2-1; 12 nucleotides align to TRBD2. The CDR3 is 15 amino acids. V shed 6 bases and J 3 bases; nucleotides not matched to a gene: 4. The germline V gene encodes CDR1 SGHRS and CDR2 YFSETQ. CDR3: CASTGLAGNYNEQFF. The DNA of the CDR3 is TGCGCCAGCACCGGACTAGCGGGGAACTACAATGAGCAGTTCTTC.

Only a few counts were recorded for this clonotype. The rearrangement links TRBV20-1 to TRBJ2-7; possibly TRBD1 for D (5 bases). Deletions cut 6 bases from V and 2 bases from J, with 17 bases between. The V gene's germline CDR1 is DFQATT and CDR2 SNEGSKA (reference sequence). CDR3 length: 14 amino acids. This CDR3 reads CSAQYRPPPYEQYF. For the CDR3, the DNA is TGCAGTGCGCAGTACAGGCCCCCCCCCTACGAGCAGTACTTC.

V is TRBV7-9 and J is TRBJ2-7; unclear D gene. V was clipped by 3 bases and J by 2 bases, with 11 bases between them. Germline CDR1 reads SEHNR; CDR2 reads FQNEAQ (reference sequence). This CDR3 has 14 residues. The CDR3 bases are TGTGCCAGCAGCTTCGGAGCGCCCACCTACGAGCAGTACTTC. It is translated as CASSFGAPTYEQYF.

The gene calls are TRBV5-1 and TRBJ2-7; 7 bases align to TRBD2. The CDR3 has 15 amino acids. Per the germline V gene, CDR1 is SGHRS and CDR2 is YFSETQ. V lost 0 bases, J lost 6 bases, and 9 bases stayed unmatched. The CDR3 nucleotides are TGCGCCAGCAGCTTGGAGGGCGGGAGTAGCGGCGAGCAGTACTTC. This encodes CASSLEGGSSGEQYF. The variable domain in full, completed from reference TRBV5-1 and TRBJ2-7, reads KAGVTQTPRYLIKTRGQQVTLSCSPISGHRSVSWYQQTPGQGLQFLFEYFSETQRNKGNFPGRFSGRQFSNSRSEMNVSTLELGDSALYLCASSLEGGSSGEQYFGPGTRLTVT.

This clonotype was detected a few times. The chain couples TRBV12-3 or TRBV12-4 to TRBJ2-1; 11 bases fit TRBD2. CDR3 length: 14 residues. V lost 6 bases to trimming and J lost 5 bases; unmatched junction nucleotides: 3. The CDR3 nucleotides read TGTGCCAGCAGACTTAGCGGGAGGGACAATGAGCAGTTCTTC. Residues: CASRLSGRDNEQFF.

This clonotype was seen more than once but under ten times. The rearrangement uses TRBV24-1 and TRBJ2-2; 14 bases fit TRBD2. J was trimmed by 0 bases and V by 4 bases; bases with no gene match: 9. This CDR3 comprises 20 residues. Germline CDR1 and CDR2: KGHDR and SFDVKD. The CDR3 coding sequence is TGTGCCACCAGTGACGAGACTAGCGGGAGGGACAGAGCGAACACCGGGGAGCTGTTTTTT. This codes for CATSDETSGRDRANTGELFF.

This chain joins TRBV5-1 and TRBJ2-1; D gene uncertain. Germline CDR1 reads SGHRS; CDR2 reads YFSETQ. Between the trimmed V and J ends, which lost 2 bases and 7 bases, there was a span of 13 bases. This CDR3 region has 14 residues. In DNA form, the CDR3 reads TGCGCCAGCAGCTTCTCCGTAGTTTTAAATGAGCAGTTCTTC. Translated: CASSFSVVLNEQFF.

This clonotype came up a few times. This chain uses TRBV20-1 with TRBJ2-3; 7 nucleotides line up with TRBD2. J lost 6 bases, V lost 5 bases, and 17 bases had no gene match. This CDR3 contains 16 residues. Germline assignment: CDR1 DFQATT and CDR2 SNEGSKA (reference sequence). Written as DNA, the CDR3 is TGCAGTGCTGGCGCCCCAGGACTAGAGGGATATGATACGCAGTATTTT. This sequence encodes CSAGAPGLEGYDTQYF.

V gene TRBV10-3 combines with J gene TRBJ1-1; D remains ambiguous. This CDR3 spans 12 amino acids. Trimming pared 4 bases from V and 3 bases from J, leaving 6 bases between. CDR1 is ENHRY, CDR2 SYGVKD, per germline. Here the CDR3 DNA reads TGTGCCATCAGTGCCGGAGACACTGAAGCTTTCTTT. Amino acids: CAISAGDTEAFF.

Concerning this clonotype: The junction and the germline gene differ at one end; a read error may be behind it. The genes are TRBV7-3 and TRBJ2-3; 7 nucleotides match TRBD2. Germline CDR1 is SGHTA and CDR2 is FQGTGA. This CDR3 is 13 amino acids long. The CDR3 sequence: CASSTTSTDTQCF. The CDR3 coding sequence is TGTGCCAGCAGCACGACTAGCACAGATACGCAGTGTTTT.

The rearrangement links TRBV6-5 to TRBJ1-6; D remains ambiguous. The V end lost 6 bases, the J end lost 8 bases, and 11 bases lay between the germline ends. From germline, CDR1 is MNHEY and CDR2 SVGAGI. The CDR3 length is 13 residues. CDR3 coding DNA: TGTGCCAGCAGCTACCGTAAGGATTCACCCCTCCACTTT. Its protein is CASSYRKDSPLHF.

J is TRBJ2-5 and V is TRBV6-1, with D maybe TRBD1 (6 bases). Deletions cut 5 bases from V and 5 bases from J, with 15 bases between. The CDR3 spans 14 residues. Germline values: CDR1 MNHNS, CDR2 SASEGT. The CDR3 loop reads CASSTYRALETQYF. CDR3 in DNA: TGTGCCAGCAGTACCTACAGGGCCCTTGAGACCCAGTACTTC.

This sequence joins TRBV7-9 and TRBJ1-5, with D possibly matching TRBD1 (5 bases). CDR3 size: 15 residues. Trimming removed 4 bases from V and 5 bases from J, with 15 bases in between. Germline V CDR1 and CDR2: SEHNR, FQNEAQ (reference sequence). In nucleotides, the CDR3 is TGTGCCAGCAGCTCGTCCTTTTCAGGGTATCAGCCCCAGCATTTT. Residues: CASSSSFSGYQPQHF.

This clonotype was recorded a few times. The chain has TRBV15 and TRBJ2-1; D not resolved. This CDR3 region has 14 residues. Germline assignment: CDR1 LNHNV and CDR2 YYDKDF (reference sequence). V lost 4 bases and J 9 bases, leaving 16 bases between the germline ends. This chain's CDR3 is CATSISTAASEQFF. Here the CDR3 DNA reads TGTGCCACCAGCATATCGACCGCGGCGTCTGAGCAGTTCTTC.

V is TRBV7-6 and J is TRBJ2-3; the match to TRBD2 covers 10 bases. V was clipped by 3 bases and J by 1 base; unmatched bases: 7. This CDR3 is 17 amino acids long. Germline values: CDR1 SGHVS, CDR2 FNYEAQ. The CDR3 nucleotides are TGTGCCAGCAGCTTGTTCCTAGCGGGAGACGGCACAGATACGCAGTATTTT. Its protein product is CASSLFLAGDGTDTQYF. The full variable domain, completed using reference TRBV7-6 and TRBJ2-3, is GAGVSQSPRYKVTKRGQDVALRCDPISGHVSLYWYRQALGQGPEFLTYFNYEAQQDKSGLPNDRFSAERPEGSISTLTIQRTEQRDSAMYRCASSLFLAGDGTDTQYFGPGTRLTVL.

The chain employs TRBV9 and TRBJ2-3, with D possibly TRBD2 on 5 matching bases. Germline V lookup: CDR1 SGDLS, CDR2 YYNGEE. Trimming pared 1 base from V and 8 bases from J, leaving 17 bases between. This CDR3 comprises 15 residues. CDR3 sequence (DNA): TGTGCCAGCAGCGTACCGGGGTCTGGTCGGGGTACGCAGTATTTT. Encoded protein: CASSVPGSGRGTQYF.